The T cell receptor (beta chain) described here comes from a study of control samples from healthy donors and cancer patients. Measured with immunoSEQ multiplex PCR; TCRdb has only the in-frame clones, and not every one. Among around 28,000 clones listed, approximately 90% were seen once. V was shortened by 6 bases and J by 11 bases, with 14 bases between the two germline ends. CDR3 length: 12 amino acids. The specimen was PBMCs. This TCR came from a man aged 45-65 years with lung cancer. The V and J genes are TRBV12-3 or TRBV12-4 and TRBJ2-1; TRBD1 or TRBD2 may be the D gene (5 bases each). The CDR3 DNA reads TGTGCCAGCAGCCCGAGGGGAGCTCAGCAGTTCTTC. It specifies CASSPRGAQQFF.